A single sample is the source of the 17 T cell receptor beta chains below, sequenced in a study of patients and donors after allogeneic stem cell transplantation. TCRdb fed the RT-PCR reads into MiXCR, producing one record per CDR3 protein. The sample contains fewer than 15,000 distinct CDR3 sequences, 20% to 25% of which appear only once. Sequencing used blood, either unsorted or a sorted T cell fraction (not recorded which). These receptors all stem from a human donor who was either an allogeneic HSCT recipient or a stem cell or donor lymphocyte infusion donor (not recorded which). It is not recorded whose cells these are; they may come from a transplant donor.

The chain carries TRBV7-9 and TRBJ2-3; TRBD1 matches 9 bases. Germline lookup yields CDR1 SEHNR and CDR2 FQNEAQ (reference sequence). This CDR3 is 14 amino acids long. V lost 0 bases, J lost 6 bases, and 1 base stayed unmatched. CDR3 bases: TGTGCCAGCAGCTTAGCCGGACAGGGGGATACGCAGTATTTT. Translation: CASSLAGQGDTQYF.

This clonotype was observed a handful of times. V is TRBV20-1 and J is TRBJ2-1; D ambiguous. V lost 7 bases and J 3 bases, leaving 13 bases between the germline ends. Germline V CDR1 and CDR2: DFQATT, SNEGSKA (reference sequence). This CDR3 contains 13 residues. CDR3 sequence reads: CSVVSGNYNEQFF. The CDR3 DNA follows: TGCAGTGTAGTATCCGGAAACTACAATGAGCAGTTCTTC.

V and J are TRBV20-1 and TRBJ1-1; TRBD1 is a possible D gene (6 bases). The CDR3 covers 13 residues. Germline V gives CDR1 DFQATT, CDR2 SNEGSKA (reference sequence). V lost 4 bases, J lost 0 bases, and 9 bases lay in between. CDR3 sequence (DNA): TGCAGTGCTACGGGACACTTGAACACTGAAGCTTTCTTT. Its translation is CSATGHLNTEAFF.

In this sample, this clonotype turned up many times. The chain joins TRBV6-5 to TRBJ1-1; D unclear. CDR3 size: 16 residues. V lost 6 bases to trimming and J lost 0 bases, with 17 bases between them. The V gene's germline CDR1 is MNHEY and CDR2 SVGAGI. CDR3 sequence: CASSSPMYGVNTEAFF. As DNA, the CDR3 is TGTGCCAGCAGCTCACCAATGTACGGAGTGAACACTGAAGCTTTCTTT.

The chain uses TRBV28 and TRBJ1-2, with unresolved D. In germline, CDR1 is MDHEN, CDR2 SYDVKM. Trimming shortened V by 2 bases and J by 5 bases, and 12 bases separated the two germline ends. The CDR3 has 14 amino acids. CDR3 amino acids: CASSLSPGLYGYTF. The CDR3 coding sequence is TGTGCCAGCAGTTTAAGTCCGGGTCTTTATGGCTACACCTTC.

The J gene is TRBJ1-1, the V gene TRBV5-6; possibly TRBD1 for D (5 bases). Between the trimmed V and J ends, which lost 3 bases and 2 bases, there was a span of 14 bases. Germline V gene sequence: CDR1 SGHDT, CDR2 YYEEEE. CDR3 length equals 15 residues. The CDR3 bases are TGTGCCAGCAGCTCCTGGAGGGGCTCCAACACTGAAGCTTTCTTT. Its protein is CASSSWRGSNTEAFF.

This clonotype was detected a few times. The chain employs TRBV5-1 and TRBJ2-7; D gene uncertain. Germline V gene sequence: CDR1 SGHRS, CDR2 YFSETQ. The V end was cut by 0 bases, the J end by 7 bases, with 8 bases between. The CDR3 extends over 12 amino acids. The CDR3 sequence is CASSLGPGEQYF. The CDR3 region has the DNA TGCGCCAGCAGCTTGGGGCCAGGAGAGCAGTACTTC.

This clonotype was recorded a few times. The chain uses TRBV3-1 and TRBJ1-1; D might be TRBD1 (5 bases). The CDR3 covers 17 residues. The V end was cut by 0 bases, the J end by 1 base, with 15 bases between. The germline V gene encodes CDR1 LGHDT and CDR2 YNNKEL (reference sequence). CDR3 sequence: CASSQDSVPGGNTEAFF. CDR3 bases: TGTGCCAGCAGCCAAGATAGCGTTCCGGGGGGGAACACTGAAGCTTTCTTT.

This clonotype has just a few counts. CDR3 bases: TGTGCCAGCAGCATCCTCCCTGAGGCCGGGGAGCTGTTTTTT. Protein product: CASSILPEAGELFF. The V gene is TRBV5-5, the J gene TRBJ2-2; D remains unclear. This CDR3 has 14 amino acids. The V gene lost 4 bases and the J gene lost 6 bases, with 13 bases spanning the gap. Looked up from germline, CDR1 is SGHKS and CDR2 is YYEKEE (reference sequence).

The chain couples TRBV5-1 to TRBJ1-4, with D possibly being TRBD1 (5 bases). The CDR3 extends over 14 amino acids. V gave up 4 bases and J gave up 9 bases, with 16 bases separating them. Germline-derived CDR1 and CDR2 are SGHRS and YFSETQ. The CDR3 DNA follows: TGCGCCAGCAGCCGTGGTGAGCCGGACAAAAAACTGTTTTTT. Translating it yields CASSRGEPDKKLFF. The complete variable domain, with remaining parts taken from reference TRBV5-1 and TRBJ1-4, reads KAGVTQTPRYLIKTRGQQVTLSCSPISGHRSVSWYQQTPGQGLQFLFEYFSETQRNKGNFPGRFSGRQFSNSRSEMNVSTLELGDSALYLCASSRGEPDKKLFFGSGTQLSVL.

This clonotype has only a few counts. The rearrangement links TRBV18 to TRBJ1-2, with TRBD1 identical over 7 bases. Germline trimming cut 4 bases from V and 4 bases from J; bases unmatched to any gene: 12. The CDR3 is 16 residues long. Germline loops: CDR1 KGHSH, CDR2 LQKENI. The CDR3, as DNA: TGTGCCAGCTCACTTCCCGGACAGGTTAAACTCTATGGCTACACCTTC. It translates to CASSLPGQVKLYGYTF.

The genes are TRBV11-2 and TRBJ1-4; D is unclear. V lost 5 bases to trimming and J lost 8 bases, with 21 bases between them. Germline loops: CDR1 SGHAT, CDR2 FQNNGV. The CDR3 length is 16 residues. The CDR3 sequence is CASSHPGALGWEKLFF. The CDR3 DNA follows: TGTGCCAGCAGCCATCCTGGAGCCCTCGGGTGGGAAAAACTGTTTTTT.

In this sample, this clonotype turned up a few times. This rearrangement joins TRBV4-3 to TRBJ1-4; D is unclear. Germline V gene lookup returns CDR1 LGHNA and CDR2 YSLEER. The CDR3 covers 16 residues. V dropped 4 bases and J dropped 0 bases, with 12 bases sitting between them. CDR3: CASSLHRHSTNEKLFF. The CDR3 nucleotides read TGCGCCAGCAGCCTCCATAGACATTCAACTAATGAAAAACTGTTTTTT.

The sample holds a few counts of this clonotype. The chain couples TRBV2 to TRBJ1-1, with a tentative D call TRBD1 (5 bases). The CDR3 extends over 12 amino acids. Germline V gene data show CDR1 as SNHLY and CDR2 as FYNNEI. V was pared by 6 bases and J by 4 bases, with 9 bases between. CDR3 nucleotide sequence: TGTGCCAGCAGGCAGGGCGTCACTGAAGCTTTCTTT. Encoded protein: CASRQGVTEAFF.

The chain couples TRBV4-3 to TRBJ2-2; 9 bases align to TRBD1. V shed 3 bases, J shed 5 bases, and the junction held 7 bases outside the gene matches. Germline V gene data show CDR1 as LGHNA and CDR2 as YSLEER. The length of the CDR3 is 16 residues. The CDR3 DNA is TGCGCCAGCAGCCAGGCGGGACAGGGAGGAACCGGGGAGCTGTTTTTT. It is translated as CASSQAGQGGTGELFF.

The CDR3 nucleotides read TGTGCCAGCAGGCAACTAGCGGGAGTACGAAATGAGCAGTTCTTC. Its protein product is CASRQLAGVRNEQFF. V usage is TRBV6-2 or TRBV6-3 and J usage is TRBJ2-1, with 11 bases identical to TRBD2. The germline CDR1 and CDR2 sequences are MNHEY and SVGEGT. J was trimmed by 7 bases and V by 6 bases; bases with no gene match: 8. This CDR3 region has 15 residues.

The chain couples TRBV29-1 to TRBJ2-7, with TRBD1 identical over 7 bases. Losses at the gene ends were 4 bases for V and 0 bases for J; bases not matched to a gene: 6. The CDR3 loop spans 14 amino acids. Germline V gene sequence: CDR1 SQVTM, CDR2 ANQGSEA. The CDR3 nucleotides are TGCAGCGTTGGGGGAAAGGGGGCCTCCTACGAGCAGTACTTC. Protein: CSVGGKGASYEQYF.